The rows below give T cell receptor beta chains drawn from one sample of a study of OX40 agonist ivuxolimab in advanced cancers. Clones were sequenced by immunoSEQ multiplex PCR, and TCRdb holds only the in-frame ones, with some missing. The sample records more than 95,000 clones, approximately 93% being singletons. Sequences were derived from CD4+ or CD8+ T cells sorted from blood, sampled in a trial of the OX40 agonist ivuxolimab. The receptors come from an adult with an advanced solid tumor such as melanoma, head and neck, liver or kidney cancer. Each CDR3 is given with its conserved first and last residue. Fields, in order: J gene, D gene, V gene, clone size, CDR3 DNA, CDR3 protein. The D gene is left open where the match is weak. Rows give clone size only sometimes, using once, few, many, or a class for an expanded clone.

j_gene: TRBJ2-1; d_gene: -; v_gene: TRBV7-2; abundance: once; CDR3nt: TGTGCCAGCAGCCAGAGCTGGAATGAGCAGTTCTTC; CDR3aa: CASSQSWNEQFF
j_gene: TRBJ2-3; d_gene: -; v_gene: TRBV7-2; abundance: -; CDR3nt: TGTGCCAGCAGCTTAGCAACGGCGGGGCCCAGCACAGATACGCAGTATTTT; CDR3aa: CASSLATAGPSTDTQYF
j_gene: TRBJ1-2; d_gene: TRBD1; v_gene: TRBV19; abundance: -; CDR3nt: TGTGCCAGTAGGATACAGGGGAACTATGGCTACACCTTC; CDR3aa: CASRIQGNYGYTF
j_gene: TRBJ2-3; d_gene: -; v_gene: TRBV6-4; abundance: once; CDR3nt: TGTGCCAGCAGACCCGGTGGGGTCAGCACAGATACGCAGTATTTT; CDR3aa: CASRPGGVSTDTQYF
j_gene: TRBJ1-3; d_gene: -; v_gene: TRBV4-3; abundance: -; CDR3nt: TGCGCCAGCAGCCAACGTTTTCCGGGACTCGAGAGGAACACCATATATTTT; CDR3aa: CASSQRFPGLERNTIYF
j_gene: TRBJ1-1; d_gene: -; v_gene: TRBV11-2; abundance: -; CDR3nt: TGTGCCAGCAGCAGGAGTTACAGAGACACTGAAGCTTTCTTT; CDR3aa: CASSRSYRDTEAFF
j_gene: TRBJ1-1; d_gene: TRBD1; v_gene: TRBV13; abundance: -; CDR3nt: TGTGCCAGCAGCCGCCAGGGGGTATCCACTGAAGCTTTCTTT; CDR3aa: CASSRQGVSTEAFF
j_gene: TRBJ2-1; d_gene: TRBD2; v_gene: TRBV18; abundance: -; CDR3nt: TGTGCCACCTCATTCAGCGGGAACAATGAGCAGTTCTTC; CDR3aa: CATSFSGNNEQFF
j_gene: TRBJ2-2; d_gene: -; v_gene: TRBV2; abundance: -; CDR3nt: TGTGCCAGCAGTGTAGGGAGCACCGGGGAGCTGTTTTTT; CDR3aa: CASSVGSTGELFF
j_gene: TRBJ2-1; d_gene: -; v_gene: TRBV6-1; abundance: -; CDR3nt: TGTGCCAGCAGTAAAACAGGGAGACGGGGGAATGAGCAGTTCTTC; CDR3aa: CASSKTGRRGNEQFF
j_gene: TRBJ1-5; d_gene: -; v_gene: TRBV6-4; abundance: -; CDR3nt: TGTGCCAGCAGTACAGTACTGAATCAGCCCCAGCATTTT; CDR3aa: CASSTVLNQPQHF
j_gene: TRBJ2-7; d_gene: TRBD2; v_gene: TRBV28; abundance: -; CDR3nt: TGTGCCAGCAGTGCCCAAAGCGGGGGGACCTACGAGCAGTACTTC; CDR3aa: CASSAQSGGTYEQYF
j_gene: TRBJ1-1; d_gene: TRBD1; v_gene: TRBV6-6; abundance: -; CDR3nt: TGTGCCAGCGAGCTCGCACAGGGGGCGGGGAACACTGAAGCTTTCTTT; CDR3aa: CASELAQGAGNTEAFF
j_gene: TRBJ1-5; d_gene: -; v_gene: TRBV2; abundance: -; CDR3nt: TGTGCCAGCTCCCGGGACGTCAATCAGCCCCAGCATTTT; CDR3aa: CASSRDVNQPQHF
j_gene: TRBJ2-6; d_gene: TRBD1; v_gene: TRBV30; abundance: -; CDR3nt: TGTGCCTGGTTGGGACAGGGGGCAGGTGGGGCCAACGTCCTGACTTTC; CDR3aa: CAWLGQGAGGANVLTF
j_gene: TRBJ2-7; d_gene: -; v_gene: TRBV18; abundance: -; CDR3nt: TGTGCCAGCTCAATAGGACTGGCCTACGAGCAGTACTTC; CDR3aa: CASSIGLAYEQYF
j_gene: TRBJ2-4; d_gene: -; v_gene: TRBV7-9; abundance: once; CDR3nt: TGTGCCAGCAGCTTAGAAGGGCAGGGGCAGTACTTC; CDR3aa: CASSLEGQGQYF
j_gene: TRBJ2-4; d_gene: TRBD2; v_gene: TRBV4-3; abundance: -; CDR3nt: TGCGCCAGCAGCCCGTCTGGCGGGAGTCGGTCGAACATTCAGTACTTC; CDR3aa: CASSPSGGSRSNIQYF
j_gene: TRBJ1-4; d_gene: -; v_gene: TRBV2; abundance: -; CDR3nt: TGTGCCAGCAGTGACCCCCGGACTCCTCTGGAAAAACTGTTTTTT; CDR3aa: CASSDPRTPLEKLFF
j_gene: TRBJ2-2; d_gene: TRBD1; v_gene: TRBV5-6; abundance: -; CDR3nt: TGTGCCAGCAGCCTGGTCGGTGGCAGGGGGTACACCGGGGAGCTGTTTTTT; CDR3aa: CASSLVGGRGYTGELFF
j_gene: TRBJ2-3; d_gene: -; v_gene: TRBV7-2; abundance: once; CDR3nt: TGTGCCAGCAGCTTTCAACAGGCAGATACGCAGTATTTT; CDR3aa: CASSFQQADTQYF
j_gene: TRBJ2-2; d_gene: TRBD2; v_gene: TRBV6-5; abundance: -; CDR3nt: TGTGCCAGCAGTTACGGGGACTACCTCAGGGGGGAGCTGTTTTTT; CDR3aa: CASSYGDYLRGELFF
j_gene: TRBJ2-4; d_gene: -; v_gene: TRBV11-2; abundance: -; CDR3nt: TGTGCCAGCAGCCGACGAACGTTTCAGGACATTCAGTACTTC; CDR3aa: CASSRRTFQDIQYF
j_gene: TRBJ1-1; d_gene: -; v_gene: TRBV13; abundance: -; CDR3nt: TGTGCCAGCATTACAGGCATGAACACTGAAGCTTTCTTT; CDR3aa: CASITGMNTEAFF
j_gene: TRBJ1-4; d_gene: TRBD1; v_gene: TRBV18; abundance: -; CDR3nt: TGTGCCAGCTCACCTAACAGGGGCAATGAAAAACTGTTTTTT; CDR3aa: CASSPNRGNEKLFF
j_gene: TRBJ2-7; d_gene: -; v_gene: TRBV7-2; abundance: -; CDR3nt: TGTGCCAGCAGCTTGGGGGCAGGGATACCCTACGAGCAGTACTTC; CDR3aa: CASSLGAGIPYEQYF
j_gene: TRBJ1-1; d_gene: TRBD1; v_gene: TRBV28; abundance: -; CDR3nt: TGTGCCAGCAGTTTGTGGGACAGGGCCACTGAAGCTTTCTTT; CDR3aa: CASSLWDRATEAFF